This TCR beta chain was obtained from a study of blood T cell repertoires in COVID-19. This clone was seen once. TCRdb's copy holds only in-frame clones and misses some; the assay was immunoSEQ multiplex PCR. The sample yields 210,000 or so clones, around 80% seen once. The CDR3 consists of 16 residues. The J segment lost 4 bases and the V segment lost 5 bases, leaving 7 bases of the junction unmatched. Per germline, CDR1 MDHEN and CDR2 SYDVKM. Sequencing was carried out using peripheral blood. This receptor was taken from a woman in her 30s with COVID-19, enrolled during active disease. The J gene is TRBJ2-6, the V gene TRBV28, with 8 bases identical to TRBD1. In DNA, the CDR3 is TGTGCCAGCAGTGTCCGACAGGGGAACGGGGCCAACGTCCTGACTTTC. This sequence encodes CASSVRQGNGANVLTF.